These 28 T cell receptor beta chains were sequenced from one sample in a study of blood T cell repertoires in COVID-19. Sequencing was performed with immunoSEQ multiplex PCR; in TCRdb, only in-frame clones are kept and a portion is missing. The table lists some 530,000 clones, about 88% of them singletons. Input material: PBMCs or T cells enriched from blood (not recorded which). The receptors originated from a woman between 55 and 75 years old who had recovered from COVID-19.

The chain is built from TRBV30 and TRBJ1-1; perhaps TRBD1 as D (5 bases). CDR1 GTSNPN and CDR2 SVGIG come from the germline V gene (reference sequence). V shed 2 bases and J shed 5 bases, with 12 bases lying between them. The CDR3 covers 13 residues. The CDR3 coding sequence is TGTGCCTGGAGTATAGGGGTGGGGACTGAAGCTTTCTTT. Its translation: CAWSIGVGTEAFF.

Worth noting for this clone: Other DNA sequences in this sample translate to the same CDR3. V gene TRBV29-1 combines with J gene TRBJ1-2, with TRBD1 matching 8 bases. The junction had 4 bases not matched to a gene; V was cut back by 6 bases and J by 7 bases. This CDR3 has 11 amino acids. Looked up from germline, CDR1 is SQVTM and CDR2 is ANQGSEA. CDR3: CSVDRGGGYTF. CDR3 DNA sequence: TGCAGCGTAGACAGGGGAGGTGGCTACACCTTC.

In nucleotides, the CDR3 is TGTGCCAGCAGCACTTCTAGCACAGATACGCAGTATTTT. This translates into CASSTSSTDTQYF. The chain recombines TRBV7-8 with TRBJ2-3; D ambiguous. Trimming left V 5 bases short and J 0 bases short, with 6 bases between. The length of the CDR3 is 13 residues. Germline values: CDR1 SGHVS, CDR2 FQNEAQ.

The rearrangement joins TRBV3-1 (or the pseudogene TRBV3-2) to TRBJ1-2; weak D call: TRBD1 (6 bases). V shed 1 base and J shed 6 bases, with 12 bases lying between them. The CDR3 loop spans 14 amino acids. Germline-derived CDR1 and CDR2 are LGHDT and YNNKEL (reference sequence). The CDR3 sequence: CASSQATGINGYTF. CDR3 in DNA: TGTGCCAGCAGCCAAGCCACAGGGATCAATGGCTACACCTTC.

With regard to this clone: Other DNA sequences from this sample encode an identical CDR3 as well. This chain joins TRBV5-1 and TRBJ2-1; the match to TRBD2 covers 9 bases. V was clipped by 0 bases and J by 5 bases; unmatched bases: 3. Per germline, CDR1 SGHRS and CDR2 YFSETQ. The CDR3 runs to 15 residues. The CDR3 coding sequence is TGCGCCAGCAGCTTGGTAGCGGGGGTTAACAATGAGCAGTTCTTC. Amino acid sequence: CASSLVAGVNNEQFF.

V and J are TRBV19 and TRBJ2-2; 14 bases map to TRBD2. This CDR3 is 16 amino acids long. Germline V gene lookup returns CDR1 LNHDA and CDR2 SQIVND (reference sequence). The junction had 5 bases not matched to a gene; V was cut back by 5 bases and J by 6 bases. The CDR3 is CASSARLAGGPGELFF. The CDR3 nucleotides read TGTGCCAGTAGTGCCCGACTAGCGGGGGGGCCCGGGGAGCTGTTTTTT.

The V and J genes are TRBV12-3 or TRBV12-4 and TRBJ1-2; TRBD1 matches at 9 bases. The CDR3 has 13 amino acids. Trimming at V came to 6 bases and at J to 7 bases, leaving 6 bases not matched to a gene. The CDR3 protein is CASRPGTGFGYTF. CDR3 nucleotide sequence: TGTGCCAGCAGACCCGGGACAGGGTTTGGCTACACCTTC.

The rearrangement joins TRBV19 to TRBJ2-4; D perhaps matches TRBD2 (5 bases). CDR3 length: 13 residues. Looked up from germline, CDR1 is LNHDA and CDR2 is SQIVND (reference sequence). V dropped 5 bases and J dropped 6 bases, with 11 bases sitting between them. This CDR3 is CASSGLPGNIQYF. The CDR3 bases are TGTGCCAGTAGTGGACTGCCCGGAAACATTCAGTACTTC.

This chain uses TRBV18 with TRBJ2-2, with 9 bases lining up with TRBD1. CDR3 size: 17 residues. V lost 3 bases to trimming and J lost 2 bases; unmatched junction nucleotides: 7. Germline CDR1 is KGHSH and CDR2 is LQKENI. The CDR3 DNA is TGTGCCAGCTCACCGACCTTACAGGGGGCCAACACCGGGGAGCTGTTTTTT. This encodes CASSPTLQGANTGELFF.

In DNA, the CDR3 is TGCGCCAGCAGCTTGGGGCCAGGGACAGATACGCAGTATTTT. Protein sequence: CASSLGPGTDTQYF. V is TRBV5-1 and J is TRBJ2-3, with D possibly matching TRBD1 (5 bases). Deletions cut 0 bases from V and 3 bases from J, with 8 bases between. The CDR3 is 14 residues long. From germline, CDR1 is SGHRS and CDR2 YFSETQ.

V gene TRBV18 combines with J gene TRBJ2-1; no definite D call. The CDR3 runs 14 residues. The V gene lost 6 bases and the J gene lost 2 bases, with 11 bases spanning the gap. The germline V gene has CDR1 KGHSH and CDR2 LQKENI. The DNA for the CDR3 is TGTGCCAGCTCGCTCAATTCGGCCTACAATGAGCAGTTCTTC. It specifies CASSLNSAYNEQFF.

V is TRBV7-2 and J is TRBJ1-4, with 9 bases fitting TRBD1. CDR1 SGHTA and CDR2 FQGNSA come from the germline V gene. The CDR3 spans 14 residues. The V gene end was trimmed by 3 bases and the J gene end by 8 bases; junction bases not matched to a gene: 4. CDR3 DNA: TGTGCCAGCAGCTTCGACAGGGGGGCCGAAAAACTGTTTTTT. This codes for CASSFDRGAEKLFF.

The chain employs TRBV19 and TRBJ1-3; 7 bases are shared with TRBD1. The length of the CDR3 is 16 residues. CDR1 is LNHDA, CDR2 SQIVND, per germline (reference sequence). V lost 6 bases and J lost 0; bases outside the gene matches: 8. The CDR3 region has the DNA TGTGCCAGTAGCTCGGGACAGTTTGGCTCTGGAAACACCATATATTTT. Translated, it gives CASSSGQFGSGNTIYF.

This chain links TRBV5-4 with TRBJ2-1; 12 bases match TRBD2. The CDR3 has 15 residues. Germline-derived CDR1 and CDR2 are SGHNT and YYREEE (reference sequence). Losses at the gene ends were 4 bases for V and 9 bases for J; bases not matched to a gene: 8. The CDR3 region has the DNA TGTGCCAGCAGCGACACTAGCGGGGGGCGGGCTGAGCAGTTCTTC. This codes for CASSDTSGGRAEQFF.

The rearrangement uses TRBV27 and TRBJ1-2, with D possibly being TRBD1 (6 bases). Germline CDR1 is MNHEY and CDR2 is SMNVEV (reference sequence). CDR3 size: 15 residues. The ends were cut back, 5 bases at V and 2 bases at J, with 15 bases in the middle. The CDR3 DNA follows: TGTGCCAGCAGTCACGAAGGGGGGGCAAACTATGGCTACACCTTC. This encodes CASSHEGGANYGYTF.

The gene calls are TRBV18 and TRBJ2-1, with D maybe TRBD1 (6 bases). There are 15 residues in the CDR3. CDR1 is KGHSH, CDR2 LQKENI, per germline. The V end was cut by 3 bases, the J end by 3 bases, with 12 bases between. CDR3 in amino acids: CASSPGQVGYNEQFF. CDR3 DNA sequence: TGTGCCAGCTCACCGGGACAAGTGGGCTACAATGAGCAGTTCTTC.

There are a few counts of this clone. The chain carries TRBV30 and TRBJ2-6, with D possibly being TRBD2 (5 bases). Trimming pared 6 bases from V and 1 base from J, leaving 10 bases between. The CDR3 extends over 14 amino acids. Germline V gives CDR1 GTSNPN, CDR2 SVGIG (reference sequence). The CDR3 protein is CACSGVSGANVLTF. CDR3 in DNA: TGTGCCTGTTCCGGGGTGTCTGGGGCCAACGTCCTGACTTTC.

The CDR3 protein is CASSSHRVSTGELFF. DNA of the CDR3: TGTGCCAGCAGCTCTCACAGGGTTAGCACCGGGGAGCTGTTTTTT. V gene TRBV7-2 combines with J gene TRBJ2-2; D is perhaps TRBD1 (6 bases). Germline CDR1 and CDR2: SGHTA and FQGNSA. V was clipped by 4 bases and J by 4 bases, with 13 bases between them. The CDR3 length is 15 residues. Full variable domain (remainder filled in from reference TRBV7-2 and TRBJ2-2): GAGVSQSPSNKVTEKGKDVELRCDPISGHTALYWYRQSLGQGLEFLIYFQGNSAPDKSGLPSDRFSAERTGGSVSTLTIQRTQQEDSAVYLCASSSHRVSTGELFFGEGSRLTVL.

Only a few counts were recorded for this clone. CDR3 sequence (DNA): TGCGCCAGCAGCCAAGAGGGCCAGACATTAAATCAGCCCCAGCATTTT. This encodes CASSQEGQTLNQPQHF. The chain joins TRBV4-1 to TRBJ1-5; D call uncertain. Trimming pared 0 bases from V and 4 bases from J, leaving 13 bases between. This CDR3 contains 16 residues. Per the germline V gene, CDR1 is MGHRA and CDR2 is YSYEKL.

This chain connects TRBV7-2 to TRBJ1-3; 7 bases are shared with TRBD1. In germline, CDR1 is SGHTA, CDR2 FQGNSA. CDR3 length: 15 residues. The V gene end was trimmed by 4 bases and the J gene end by 0 bases; junction bases not matched to a gene: 3. DNA for the CDR3: TGTGCCAGCAGCTCGGGACAGAGCTCTGGAAACACCATATATTTT. Protein product: CASSSGQSSGNTIYF.

The chain is built from TRBV6-5 and TRBJ2-1; possible D gene TRBD1, 5 bases. Germline CDR1 is MNHEY and CDR2 is SVGAGI. The CDR3 is 15 amino acids. V was cut by 2 bases and J by 5 bases, with 13 bases left in between. The CDR3: CASSYGQGRHNEQFF. In nucleotides, the CDR3 is TGTGCCAGCAGTTACGGCCAGGGAAGGCACAATGAGCAGTTCTTC.

The rearrangement links TRBV5-1 to TRBJ2-1; perhaps TRBD1 as D (6 bases). Trimming left V 3 bases short and J 9 bases short, with 16 bases between. Germline values: CDR1 SGHRS, CDR2 YFSETQ. The CDR3 is 14 residues long. The CDR3 DNA follows: TGCGCCAGCAGCTCAAGACCGCAGGGGACTGAGCAGTTCTTC. Translation: CASSSRPQGTEQFF. Drawing the rest from reference TRBV5-1 and TRBJ2-1, the complete variable domain is KAGVTQTPRYLIKTRGQQVTLSCSPISGHRSVSWYQQTPGQGLQFLFEYFSETQRNKGNFPGRFSGRQFSNSRSEMNVSTLELGDSALYLCASSSRPQGTEQFFGPGTRLTVL.

J is TRBJ2-2 and V is TRBV2; D might be TRBD1 (6 bases). Per the germline V gene, CDR1 is SNHLY and CDR2 is FYNNEI. The CDR3 loop spans 15 amino acids. Trimming shortened V by 2 bases and J by 3 bases, and 10 bases separated the two germline ends. The CDR3 reads CASSEPRQDTGELFF. The CDR3 nucleotides are TGTGCCAGCAGTGAACCCAGACAGGACACCGGGGAGCTGTTTTTT. The variable domain in full, with the rest retrieved from reference TRBV2 and TRBJ2-2, is EPEVTQTPSHQVTQMGQEVILRCVPISNHLYFYWYRQILGQKVEFLVSFYNNEISEKSEIFDDQFSVERPDGSNFTLKIRSTKLEDSAMYFCASSEPRQDTGELFFGEGSRLTVL.

The rearrangement links TRBV24-1 to TRBJ1-2, with D possibly matching TRBD1 (5 bases). Trimming left V 7 bases short and J 1 base short, with 9 bases between. The CDR3 length is 13 residues. Germline values: CDR1 KGHDR, CDR2 SFDVKD. The CDR3 nucleotides read TGTGCCACCAGGAAGGACAATAACTATGGCTACACCTTC. Translating gives CATRKDNNYGYTF.

This chain connects TRBV3-1 (or the pseudogene TRBV3-2) to TRBJ1-1; a weak D match, TRBD1 (6 bases). V was shortened by 4 bases and J by 0 bases, with 12 bases between the two germline ends. The CDR3 consists of 15 residues. Germline V lookup: CDR1 LGHDT, CDR2 YNNKEL (reference sequence). CDR3 residues: CASSLAGALNTEAFF. The CDR3 DNA sequence: TGTGCCAGCAGCCTTGCAGGGGCCTTGAACACTGAAGCTTTCTTT.

The chain joins TRBV4-1 to TRBJ1-4; 7 bases line up with TRBD1. V lost 3 bases and J lost 6; bases outside the gene matches: 7. Per germline, CDR1 MGHRA and CDR2 YSYEKL. There are 15 residues in the CDR3. CDR3 in DNA: TGCGCCAGCAGCCACCTAGACAGGGTGGATGAAAAACTGTTTTTT. Translated: CASSHLDRVDEKLFF.

V and J are TRBV19 and TRBJ2-7; D possibly corresponds to TRBD2 (5 bases). This CDR3 has 17 amino acids. V was shortened by 7 bases and J by 1 base, with 23 bases between the two germline ends. Germline CDR1 is LNHDA and CDR2 is SQIVND (reference sequence). This CDR3 reads CASTHRTDYLLSYEQYV. The CDR3 nucleotides are TGTGCCAGTACCCATCGAACCGACTACCTCTTGTCCTACGAGCAGTACGTC.

This clone showed up just a few times. V gene TRBV9 combines with J gene TRBJ1-6, with D possibly TRBD1 on 5 matching bases. The germline CDR1 and CDR2 sequences are SGDLS and YYNGEE. V was trimmed by 4 bases and J by 7 bases, leaving 18 bases between them. The CDR3 consists of 16 residues. CDR3 nucleotides: TGTGCCAGCAGCCCCCGGAGGGACCTTGGCAATTCACCCCTCCACTTT. Protein: CASSPRRDLGNSPLHF.